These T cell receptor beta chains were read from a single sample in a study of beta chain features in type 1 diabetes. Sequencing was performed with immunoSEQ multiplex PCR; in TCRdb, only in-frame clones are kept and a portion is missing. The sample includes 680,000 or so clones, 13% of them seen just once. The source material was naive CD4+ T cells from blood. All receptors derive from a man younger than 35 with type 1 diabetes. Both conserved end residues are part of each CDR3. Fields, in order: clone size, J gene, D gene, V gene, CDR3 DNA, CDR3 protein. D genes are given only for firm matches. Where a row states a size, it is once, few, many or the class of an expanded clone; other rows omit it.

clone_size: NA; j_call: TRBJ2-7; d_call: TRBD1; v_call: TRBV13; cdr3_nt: TGTGCCAGCAGCTTCGGGGACAGGGGCTACGAGCAGTACTTC; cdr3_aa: CASSFGDRGYEQYF
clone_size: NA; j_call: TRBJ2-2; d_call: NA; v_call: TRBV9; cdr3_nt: TGTGCCAGCAGCCCAATTCCGGGGGCCGGGGAGCTGTTTTTT; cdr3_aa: CASSPIPGAGELFF
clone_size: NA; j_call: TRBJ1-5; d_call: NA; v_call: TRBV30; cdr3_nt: TGTGCCTGGAGTTCCGGTCAGCCCCAGCATTTT; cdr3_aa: CAWSSGQPQHF
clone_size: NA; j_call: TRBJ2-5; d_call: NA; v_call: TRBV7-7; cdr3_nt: TGTGCCAGCAGCCTAAGACCTGTTCCCCAAGAGACCCAGTACTTC; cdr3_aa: CASSLRPVPQETQYF
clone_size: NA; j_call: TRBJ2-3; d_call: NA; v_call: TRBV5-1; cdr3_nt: TGCGCCAGCAGCCCCGGGACACCAGAGATAGGGACGCAGTATTTT; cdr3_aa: CASSPGTPEIGTQYF
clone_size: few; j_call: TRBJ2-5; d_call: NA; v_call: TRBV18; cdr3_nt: TGTGCCAGCTCACCCTATACAGAGACCCAGTACTTC; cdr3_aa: CASSPYTETQYF
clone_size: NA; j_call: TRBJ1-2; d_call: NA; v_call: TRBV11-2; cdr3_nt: TGTGCCAGCAGCTCCGGGACAAACTATGGCTACACCTTC; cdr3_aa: CASSSGTNYGYTF
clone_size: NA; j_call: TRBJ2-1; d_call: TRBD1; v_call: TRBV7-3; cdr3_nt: TGTGCCAGCAGCTTAACCCGACAGGGCCCCCACAATGAGCAGTTCTTC; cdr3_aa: CASSLTRQGPHNEQFF
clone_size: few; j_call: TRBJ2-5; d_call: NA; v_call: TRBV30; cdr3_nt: TGTGCCTGGGATCTAGGGGCGGAGACCCAGTACTTC; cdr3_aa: CAWDLGAETQYF
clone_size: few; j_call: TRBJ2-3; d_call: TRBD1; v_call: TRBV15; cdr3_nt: TGTGCCACCAGCAGAGGAGGGGACAGAGGCACAGATACGCAGTATTTT; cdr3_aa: CATSRGGDRGTDTQYF
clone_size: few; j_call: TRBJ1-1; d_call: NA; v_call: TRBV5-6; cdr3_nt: TGTGCCAGCAGCTTGAGGTGGGGACTGAACACTGAAGCTTTCTTT; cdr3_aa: CASSLRWGLNTEAFF
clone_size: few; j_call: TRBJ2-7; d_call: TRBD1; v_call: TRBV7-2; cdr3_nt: TGTGCCAGCAGCTTAGCGGGGACAGGGAGACGGGAGCAGTACTTC; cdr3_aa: CASSLAGTGRREQYF
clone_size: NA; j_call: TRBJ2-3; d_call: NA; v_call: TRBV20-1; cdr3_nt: TGCAGTGCTAGAGTACAGGTTACGCAGTATTTT; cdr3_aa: CSARVQVTQYF
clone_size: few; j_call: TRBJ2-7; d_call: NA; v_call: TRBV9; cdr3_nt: TGTGCCAGCAGCCGGGACGGCCCCTACGAGCAGTACTTC; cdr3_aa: CASSRDGPYEQYF
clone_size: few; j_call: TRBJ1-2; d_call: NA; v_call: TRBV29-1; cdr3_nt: TGCAGCGCGGGCGGGGACCCTACAAACTATGGCTACACCTTC; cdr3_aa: CSAGGDPTNYGYTF
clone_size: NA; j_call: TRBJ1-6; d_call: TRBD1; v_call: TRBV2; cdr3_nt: TGTGCCAGCAGTCCTAGACAGGGTAGTAGCGCACCCCTCCACTTT; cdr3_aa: CASSPRQGSSAPLHF
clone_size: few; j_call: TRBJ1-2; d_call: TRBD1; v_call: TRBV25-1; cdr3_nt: TGTGCCAGCAGTGATTACCGACAGGGGGCGTATGGCTACACCTTC; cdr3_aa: CASSDYRQGAYGYTF
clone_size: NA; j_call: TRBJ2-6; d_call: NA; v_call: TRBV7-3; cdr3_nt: TGTGCCAGCAGCCCTGCCGGGTCTACCTCTGGGGCCAACGTCCTGACTTTC; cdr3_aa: CASSPAGSTSGANVLTF
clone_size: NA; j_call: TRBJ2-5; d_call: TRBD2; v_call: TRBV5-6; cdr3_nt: TGTGCCAGCAGCCGTTACCTAGCGGGAGAGACCCAGTACTTC; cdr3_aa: CASSRYLAGETQYF
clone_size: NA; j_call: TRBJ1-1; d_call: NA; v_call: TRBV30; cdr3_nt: TGTGCCTTCACCCGGGTGGCTGAAGCTTTCTTT; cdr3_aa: CAFTRVAEAFF
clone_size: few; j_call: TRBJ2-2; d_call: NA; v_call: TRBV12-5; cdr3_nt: TGTGCTAGTGGTTTTCGAGGACTCTCAACGGGACCCGGGGAGCTGTTTTTT; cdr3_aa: CASGFRGLSTGPGELFF
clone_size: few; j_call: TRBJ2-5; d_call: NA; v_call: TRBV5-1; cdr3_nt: TGCGCCAGCGCAACCTCGGGGTTTTTGGAGACCCAGTACTTC; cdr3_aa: CASATSGFLETQYF
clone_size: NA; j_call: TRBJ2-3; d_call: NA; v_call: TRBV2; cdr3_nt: TGTGCCAGCAGTGAAGCTTGGCGGGTCCTAGGGGGCACAGATACGCAGTATTTT; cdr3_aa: CASSEAWRVLGGTDTQYF
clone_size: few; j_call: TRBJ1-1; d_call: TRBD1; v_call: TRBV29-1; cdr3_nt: TGCAGCGTTGAAGGACAGGGTAACACTGAAGCTTTCTTT; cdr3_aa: CSVEGQGNTEAFF
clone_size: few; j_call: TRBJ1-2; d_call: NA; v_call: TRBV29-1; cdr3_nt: TGCAGCGTTCCTGATACCGAGCTAGATAACTATGGCTACACCTTC; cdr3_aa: CSVPDTELDNYGYTF